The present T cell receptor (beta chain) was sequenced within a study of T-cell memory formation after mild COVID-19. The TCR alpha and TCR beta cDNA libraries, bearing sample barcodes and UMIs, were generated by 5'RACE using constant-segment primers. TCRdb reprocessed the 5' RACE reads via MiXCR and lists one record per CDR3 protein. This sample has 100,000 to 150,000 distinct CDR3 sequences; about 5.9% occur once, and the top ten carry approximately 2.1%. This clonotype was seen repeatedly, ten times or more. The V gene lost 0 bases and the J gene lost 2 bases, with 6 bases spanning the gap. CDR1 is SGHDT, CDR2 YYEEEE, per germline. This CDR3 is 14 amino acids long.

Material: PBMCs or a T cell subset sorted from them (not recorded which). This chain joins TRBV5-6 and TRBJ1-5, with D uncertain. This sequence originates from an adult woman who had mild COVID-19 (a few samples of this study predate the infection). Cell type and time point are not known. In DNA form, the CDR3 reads TGTGCCAGCAGCTTGGCCGGGGGCAATCAGCCCCAGCATTTT. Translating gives CASSLAGGNQPQHF.